The rows below give T cell receptor beta chains drawn from one sample of a study of cytomegalovirus exposure and HLA in healthy donors. The table came from immunoSEQ multiplex PCR; TCRdb's copy has only in-frame clones and leaves some out. The data contain 150,000 to 200,000 clones, 60% to 80% of them seen just once; the ten biggest clones take up about 7.7%. The material sequenced was PBMCs. These receptors were taken from a middle-aged woman in good health and CMV-seropositive. The CDR3 runs from the conserved cysteine through the conserved F or W. D genes are given only for firm matches. A row's size may be missing; if present it is once, few, many or a size class.

v_gene	d_gene	j_gene	abundance	CDR3aa	CDR3nt
TRBV4-3	-	TRBJ1-1	-	CASSQLQANTEAFF	TGCGCCAGCAGCCAACTTCAGGCGAACACTGAAGCTTTCTTT
TRBV6-5	-	TRBJ2-7	-	CASSTLGGRTYEQYF	TGTGCCAGCAGTACCTTGGGGGGACGGACCTACGAGCAGTACTTC
TRBV7-3	-	TRBJ2-1	-	CASSLTSSGYNEQFF	TGTGCCAGCAGCTTAACATCCTCGGGTTACAATGAGCAGTTCTTC
TRBV5-6	TRBD2	TRBJ2-1	-	CASSLLGGSSYNEQFF	TGTGCCAGCAGCTTGCTGGGGGGGAGCTCCTACAATGAGCAGTTCTTC
TRBV19	-	TRBJ2-2	-	CASSINSPGELFF	TGTGCCAGTAGTATAAACAGCCCCGGGGAGCTGTTTTTT
TRBV6-1	-	TRBJ1-3	-	CASSDGASGNTIYF	TGTGCCAGCAGTGACGGTGCCTCTGGAAACACCATATATTTT
TRBV27	TRBD2	TRBJ2-3	-	CASSLSDLGGTTDTQYF	TGTGCCAGCAGTTTATCGGATCTGGGAGGGACCACAGATACGCAGTATTTT
TRBV14	TRBD2	TRBJ2-7	few	CASSQGLPTSSSYEQYF	TGTGCCAGCAGCCAAGGGCTACCGACTAGCAGTAGCTACGAGCAGTACTTC
TRBV7-3	-	TRBJ2-5	-	CASSTQGRETQYF	TGTGCCAGCAGCACACAGGGGAGGGAGACCCAGTACTTC
TRBV15	-	TRBJ1-4	-	CATSRGAGFNEKLFF	TGTGCCACCAGCCGGGGGGCAGGCTTTAATGAAAAACTGTTTTTT
TRBV27	TRBD2	TRBJ2-3	-	CASSSGSSDTQYF	TGTGCCAGCAGCAGCGGGAGTTCAGATACGCAGTATTTT
TRBV10-3	-	TRBJ2-7	-	CAISDQGYEQYF	TGTGCCATCAGTGACCAGGGCTACGAGCAGTACTTC
TRBV27	TRBD1	TRBJ1-2	-	CASSRLWTGNNYGYTF	TGTGCCAGCAGTCGCCTCTGGACAGGGAACAACTATGGCTACACCTTC
TRBV10-3	-	TRBJ1-1	-	CAISEPGSAFF	TGTGCCATCAGTGAGCCCGGTTCTGCTTTCTTT
TRBV15	-	TRBJ2-1	-	CATISHRGLDRDISYNEQFF	TGTGCCACCATATCCCATCGAGGGCTTGACCGGGACATCTCCTACAATGAGCAGTTCTTC
TRBV6-5	TRBD1	TRBJ1-4	-	CASSYSDRGEKLFF	TGTGCCAGCAGTTACTCTGACAGGGGTGAAAAACTGTTTTTT
TRBV6-1	-	TRBJ2-1	-	CASSEASWSSYNEQFF	TGTGCCAGCAGTGAAGCTTCCTGGAGCTCCTACAATGAGCAGTTCTTC
TRBV2	TRBD1	TRBJ1-5	few	CASRLTGLAGNQPQHF	TGTGCCAGCAGGCTGACAGGGTTAGCCGGCAATCAGCCCCAGCATTTT
TRBV5-4	-	TRBJ2-7	-	CASSPTDNSYEQYF	TGTGCCAGCAGCCCTACAGACAACTCCTACGAGCAGTACTTC
TRBV7-7	TRBD2	TRBJ2-1	-	CASSLGRDSGKTYNEQFF	TGTGCTAGCAGCTTAGGACGGGATAGCGGGAAAACCTACAATGAGCAGTTCTTC
TRBV19	TRBD2	TRBJ2-5	-	CASKPSGRALEETQYF	TGTGCCAGTAAGCCTAGCGGGAGGGCCTTGGAGGAGACCCAGTACTTC
TRBV21-1	-	TRBJ2-7	-	CATLCGAIYEQYF	TGTGCCACCCTTTGCGGGGCTATCTACGAGCAGTACTTC
TRBV4-2	TRBD2	TRBJ2-1	-	CASSPRGTSSYNEQFF	TGTGCCAGCAGCCCGAGAGGGACTAGCTCCTACAATGAGCAGTTCTTC
TRBV6-1	-	TRBJ2-2	-	CAGSGDRGTGELFF	TGTGCCGGCTCGGGAGATCGCGGCACCGGGGAGCTGTTTTTT
TRBV28	-	TRBJ2-3	-	CASSLAGPPDTQYF	TGTGCCAGCAGTTTAGCGGGACCCCCAGATACGCAGTATTTT
TRBV19	TRBD1	TRBJ1-2	-	CASSTARQGALGNYGYTF	TGTGCCAGTAGTACGGCCCGACAGGGGGCACTTGGTAACTATGGCTACACCTTC
TRBV19	-	TRBJ1-4	-	CASSNSGATNEKLFF	TGTGCCAGTAGTAACTCAGGGGCAACTAATGAAAAACTGTTTTTT
TRBV21-1	-	TRBJ1-3	-	CASSKGWPAAANTIYF	TGTGCCAGCAGCAAAGGGTGGCCGGCGGCAGCAAACACCATATATTTT
TRBV29-1	TRBD2	TRBJ2-3	-	CSVGLAGARTDTQYF	TGCAGCGTCGGACTAGCGGGAGCACGCACAGATACGCAGTATTTT
TRBV4-3	-	TRBJ2-1	-	CASSQEEGPYEQFF	TGCGCCAGCAGCCAAGAGGAGGGCCCATATGAGCAGTTCTTC
TRBV15	TRBD2	TRBJ2-7	few	CATSGLAGVHEQYF	TGTGCCACCAGTGGTTTAGCGGGAGTCCACGAGCAGTACTTC
TRBV30	-	TRBJ1-1	-	CAWGQEETEAFF	TGTGCCTGGGGCCAGGAGGAGACTGAAGCTTTCTTT
TRBV6-5	-	TRBJ1-4	-	CASSYQTGLNEKLFF	TGTGCCAGCAGTTACCAGACAGGTCTAAATGAAAAACTGTTTTTT
TRBV28	-	TRBJ2-7	once	CASRSFSGPYEQYF	TGTGCCAGCAGATCCTTCAGCGGCCCCTACGAGCAGTACTTC
TRBV7-2	TRBD1	TRBJ1-2	once	CASSLDGGTGRGYGYTF	TGTGCCAGCAGCTTAGACGGCGGGACAGGGAGGGGCTATGGCTACACCTTC
TRBV7-8	TRBD1	TRBJ1-1	-	CASSWGQGLNTEAFF	TGTGCCAGCAGCTGGGGACAGGGGTTGAACACTGAAGCTTTCTTT
TRBV27	TRBD2	TRBJ2-7	-	CASSFYPPPGGYEQYF	TGTGCCAGCAGTTTTTACCCGCCACCGGGAGGCTACGAGCAGTACTTC
TRBV28	TRBD1	TRBJ2-7	-	CASRRQGTYEQYF	TGTGCCAGCAGAAGACAGGGAACCTACGAGCAGTACTTC
TRBV7-3	TRBD2	TRBJ2-7	-	CASSYGASGSYEQYF	TGTGCCAGCAGCTACGGGGCTAGCGGGTCCTACGAGCAGTACTTC
TRBV5-1	TRBD1	TRBJ2-7	once	CASSLPTGAEQYF	TGCGCCAGCAGCTTGCCGACAGGGGCTGAGCAGTACTTC
TRBV28	TRBD2	TRBJ2-1	once	CASSLTSVRGEQFF	TGTGCCAGCAGCCTGACTAGCGTAAGAGGTGAGCAGTTCTTC
TRBV28	-	TRBJ1-1	-	CASKRSGTEAFF	TGTGCCAGCAAACGATCAGGAACTGAGGCTTTCTTT
TRBV5-1	TRBD1	TRBJ2-5	few	CASSLEGQGLKTQYF	TGCGCCAGCAGCTTGGAGGGACAGGGGTTGAAGACCCAGTACTTC
TRBV5-1	TRBD1	TRBJ2-7	-	CASSLSPGGYEQYF	TGCGCCAGCAGCTTGAGTCCAGGGGGCTACGAGCAGTACTTC
TRBV28	TRBD1	TRBJ2-7	-	CASWAGQGNRKQYF	TGTGCCAGCTGGGCGGGACAGGGGAATAGGAAGCAGTACTTC
TRBV2	-	TRBJ1-1	once	CASSVGGPSNTEAFF	TGTGCCAGCAGTGTGGGAGGGCCCTCGAACACTGAAGCTTTCTTT
TRBV11-2	-	TRBJ1-5	-	CASSREMLEPQHF	TGTGCCAGCAGCCGGGAGATGCTAGAGCCCCAGCATTTT
TRBV6-4	TRBD1	TRBJ2-1	few	CASSESDRGEQFF	TGTGCCAGCAGTGAATCCGACAGGGGTGAGCAGTTCTTC
TRBV11-2	-	TRBJ1-1	few	CASSLSQTGAFF	TGTGCCAGCAGCCTTTCCCAAACCGGAGCTTTCTTT
TRBV7-9	TRBD2	TRBJ2-1	-	CSSSLSIAGGLGNEQFF	TGTTCCAGCAGCTTGTCCATAGCGGGAGGTCTGGGTAATGAGCAGTTCTTC
TRBV4-1	TRBD2	TRBJ2-1	-	CASSQGLAVGDEQFF	TGCGCCAGCAGCCAAGGACTAGCGGTGGGCGATGAGCAGTTCTTC
TRBV11-2	TRBD1	TRBJ2-7	-	CASSLAGTGGQSYEQYF	TGTGCCAGCAGCTTAGCCGGTACTGGGGGACAGTCCTACGAGCAGTACTTC
TRBV7-2	TRBD1	TRBJ2-2	-	CASSSRTGRTGELFF	TGTGCCAGCAGCTCACGGACAGGGAGGACCGGGGAGCTGTTTTTT
TRBV4-3	-	TRBJ1-2	few	CASSQVTAEHGYTF	TGCGCCAGCAGCCAAGTAACCGCGGAGCATGGCTACACCTTC
TRBV4-1	TRBD1	TRBJ1-3	-	CASSWTGDPSGNTIYF	TGCGCCAGCAGTTGGACAGGGGATCCCTCTGGAAACACCATATATTTT
TRBV2	TRBD1	TRBJ1-2	once	CASRDPGTAF	TGTGCCAGCAGGGACCCCGGGACAGCCTTC
TRBV11-2	TRBD2	TRBJ2-7	-	CASTTGGGTYEQYF	TGTGCCAGCACAACTGGCGGGGGGACCTACGAGCAGTACTTC
TRBV2	TRBD2	TRBJ2-7	-	CASSGQRERIYEQYF	TGTGCCAGCAGTGGACAGCGGGAGAGAATCTACGAGCAGTACTTC
TRBV28	TRBD1	TRBJ2-5	-	CASSLPDRRETQYF	TGTGCCAGCAGTTTGCCGGACAGGAGAGAGACCCAGTACTTC
TRBV4-1	-	TRBJ2-2	-	CASSPITWSGELFF	TGCGCCAGCAGCCCGATCACATGGTCCGGGGAGCTGTTTTTT